These 28 T cell receptor beta chains were all obtained from the same sample, sequenced in a study of Ad26.COV2.S vaccination and SARS-CoV-2 variants. Stated treatment: roughly 19 received Ad26.COV2.S at low or high dose, single or two shots; several received placebo; per-sample allocation not given. All samples were drawn on day 63, counting from the first vaccine or placebo injection. TCRdb's copy holds only in-frame clones and misses some; the assay was immunoSEQ multiplex PCR. Among 300,000 to 350,000 clones listed, under 90% were seen once. Specimen: peripheral blood, collected in a trial of Ad26.COV2.S vaccine versus placebo. These receptors were obtained from a person between 18 and 65 years old who received the Ad26.COV2.S COVID-19 vaccine or a placebo.

J is TRBJ2-1 and V is TRBV7-2; tentatively, D is TRBD2 (6 bases). CDR3 size: 15 residues. Per germline, CDR1 SGHTA and CDR2 FQGNSA. The V gene lost 2 bases and the J gene lost 10 bases, with 18 bases spanning the gap. CDR3 in amino acids: CASSLNFQGGKEQFF. The CDR3, as DNA: TGTGCCAGCAGCTTAAACTTCCAGGGAGGTAAAGAGCAGTTCTTC.

This clone was detected only a few times. The genes are TRBV11-2 and TRBJ1-6; D unclear. Per the germline V gene, CDR1 is SGHAT and CDR2 is FQNNGV. Trimming shortened V by 6 bases and J by 10 bases, and 10 bases separated the two germline ends. The CDR3 runs 12 residues. In DNA, the CDR3 is TGTGCCAGCAGGGCCACGGCCTCACCCCTCCACTTT. It is translated as CASRATASPLHF.

In the case of this clone: Other nucleotide sequences from this sample produce the same CDR3. The chain has TRBV6-2 or TRBV6-3 and TRBJ2-7, with D unresolved. Trimming shortened V by 2 bases and J by 0 bases, and 2 bases separated the two germline ends. Germline assignment: CDR1 MNHEY and CDR2 SVGEGT. The CDR3 covers 12 residues. Here the CDR3 DNA reads TGTGCCAGCAGTTACAGCTCCTACGAGCAGTACGTC. Amino acid sequence: CASSYSSYEQYV.

DNA of the CDR3: TGTGCCAGCAGAACACTAGGGGAAGAGACCCAGTACTTC. It is translated as CASRTLGEETQYF. This chain connects TRBV6-6 to TRBJ2-5, with D possibly being TRBD1 or TRBD2 (5 bases each). Germline CDR1 and CDR2: MNHNY and SVGAGI (reference sequence). The V end was cut by 6 bases, the J end by 3 bases, with 11 bases between. This CDR3 comprises 13 residues.

The chain carries TRBV5-6 and TRBJ2-2, with TRBD2 matching 8 bases. J was trimmed by 4 bases and V by 0 bases; bases with no gene match: 2. The CDR3 has 15 residues. Germline CDR1 SGHDT, CDR2 YYEEEE. As DNA, the CDR3 is TGTGCCAGCAGCTTGGGGCGGGGGGTCACCGGGGAGCTGTTTTTT. Translating gives CASSLGRGVTGELFF.

This chain uses TRBV11-3 with TRBJ2-5, with 10 bases aligning to TRBD2. The ends lost 5 bases at V and 5 bases at J; junction bases unmatched: 14. CDR1 and CDR2 (germline): SGHNT, YENEEA. CDR3 length: 17 residues. In nucleotides, the CDR3 is TGTGCCAGCAGCCCGCCCCGGCCGGGACTAGCGATGGAGACCCAGTACTTC. Translating gives CASSPPRPGLAMETQYF.

This chain links TRBV30 with TRBJ2-1, with a tentative D call TRBD2 (6 bases). This CDR3 contains 15 residues. Trimming took off 0 bases at V and 8 bases at J, with 17 bases between the two ends. The germline V gene encodes CDR1 GTSNPN and CDR2 SVGIG (reference sequence). The CDR3 reads CAWSVGASAPDEQFF. CDR3 nucleotides: TGTGCCTGGAGTGTAGGAGCTAGCGCCCCGGATGAGCAGTTCTTC.

The chain carries TRBV6-5 and TRBJ1-1; TRBD1 is a possible D gene (6 bases). This CDR3 has 14 amino acids. CDR1 is MNHEY and CDR2 is SVGAGI in the germline V gene. V dropped 2 bases and J dropped 4 bases, with 11 bases sitting between them. This CDR3 reads CASSYQQGGTEAFF. As DNA, the CDR3 is TGTGCCAGCAGTTACCAACAAGGGGGCACTGAAGCTTTCTTT.

The gene calls are TRBV18 and TRBJ2-2, with no clear D. Germline assignment: CDR1 KGHSH and CDR2 LQKENI. V was pared by 3 bases and J by 0 bases, with 11 bases between. This CDR3 is 16 amino acids long. The CDR3 DNA sequence: TGTGCCAGCTCACCTCTTAGTCACACGAACACCGGGGAGCTGTTTTTT. Translation: CASSPLSHTNTGELFF. Drawing the rest from reference TRBV18 and TRBJ2-2, the complete variable domain is NAGVMQNPRHLVRRRGQEARLRCSPMKGHSHVYWYRQLPEEGLKFMVYLQKENIIDESGMPKERFSAEFPKEGPSILRIQQVVRGDSAAYFCASSPLSHTNTGELFFGEGSRLTVL.

The chain has TRBV4-1 and TRBJ1-1, with D possibly being TRBD1 (5 bases). The CDR3 covers 15 residues. V was pared by 1 base and J by 1 base, with 10 bases between. In germline, CDR1 is MGHRA, CDR2 YSYEKL. The CDR3 DNA follows: TGCGCCAGCAGCCAAGTCGTTCAGGGGAACACTGAAGCTTTCTTT. It translates to CASSQVVQGNTEAFF.

V usage is TRBV10-2 and J usage is TRBJ1-1; D is unresolved. The CDR3 length is 13 residues. Germline V gene lookup returns CDR1 WSHSY and CDR2 SAAADI. V gave up 0 bases and J gave up 5 bases, with 7 bases separating them. In DNA form, the CDR3 reads TGCGCCAGCAGTGAGTCGTGGGTAACTGAAGCTTTCTTT. Translated, it gives CASSESWVTEAFF.

This clone was picked up one time. The chain recombines TRBV2 with TRBJ2-1; 13 bases align to TRBD2. This CDR3 spans 15 amino acids. Germline values: CDR1 SNHLY, CDR2 FYNNEI. With 4 bases clipped from V and 10 bases from J, the junction kept 7 bases outside the gene matches. The CDR3 spells CASSGTSGGAGEQFF. The DNA for the CDR3 is TGTGCCAGCAGTGGCACTAGCGGGGGGGCAGGGGAGCAGTTCTTC. The full variable domain, its missing parts supplied by reference TRBV2 and TRBJ2-1, is EPEVTQTPSHQVTQMGQEVILRCVPISNHLYFYWYRQILGQKVEFLVSFYNNEISEKSEIFDDQFSVERPDGSNFTLKIRSTKLEDSAMYFCASSGTSGGAGEQFFGPGTRLTVL.

This chain links TRBV6-6 with TRBJ2-7; D gene unclear. The CDR3 is made up of 13 amino acids. The germline V gene encodes CDR1 MNHNY and CDR2 SVGAGI (reference sequence). V lost 8 bases to trimming and J lost 0 bases, with 11 bases between them. The CDR3 nucleotides are TGTGCCAGCTCCGGAATGATCTCCTACGAGCAGTACTTC. It codes for CASSGMISYEQYF.

The genes are TRBV6-6 and TRBJ1-2, with TRBD1 identical over 8 bases. J was trimmed by 3 bases and V by 7 bases; bases with no gene match: 10. Per germline, CDR1 MNHNY and CDR2 SVGAGI (reference sequence). CDR3 size: 15 residues. CDR3 DNA sequence: TGTGCCAGCACCCTAAGGGCACAGGGGGACTATGGCTACACCTTC. Its protein is CASTLRAQGDYGYTF.

V usage is TRBV2 and J usage is TRBJ2-2; no definite D call. The V gene lost 3 bases and the J gene lost 6 bases, with 5 bases spanning the gap. The CDR3 covers 12 residues. Germline loops: CDR1 SNHLY, CDR2 FYNNEI. CDR3 protein: CASSDPPGELFF. The CDR3 DNA sequence: TGTGCCAGCAGTGACCCTCCCGGGGAGCTGTTTTTT.

V and J are TRBV7-2 and TRBJ1-6, with unresolved D. This CDR3 region has 17 residues. V lost 5 bases, J lost 0 bases, and 14 bases lay in between. CDR1 is SGHTA, CDR2 FQGNSA, per germline. The CDR3 is CASSPRSGYSYNSPLHF. CDR3 DNA: TGTGCCAGCAGCCCCCGGTCGGGGTACTCCTATAATTCACCCCTCCACTTT.

Here the CDR3 reads CASSVAGKGPETQYF. CDR3 coding DNA: TGTGCCAGCAGCGTAGCCGGGAAGGGGCCGGAGACCCAGTACTTC. The rearrangement uses TRBV9 and TRBJ2-5, with D perhaps matching TRBD1 or TRBD2 (5 bases each). Trimming shortened V by 0 bases and J by 5 bases, and 14 bases separated the two germline ends. Germline V CDR1 and CDR2: SGDLS, YYNGEE. This CDR3 is 15 amino acids long.

This clone has a single count. The chain uses TRBV28 and TRBJ2-3; TRBD1 might be the D (5 bases). V lost 6 bases and J 0 bases, leaving 19 bases between the germline ends. Germline V gene lookup returns CDR1 MDHEN and CDR2 SYDVKM. The CDR3 totals 17 residues. In DNA form, the CDR3 reads TGTGCCAGCAGACCCACACTGGGGCAGGGAAGCACAGATACGCAGTATTTT. Encoded protein: CASRPTLGQGSTDTQYF.

The chain uses TRBV6-6 and TRBJ1-1, with D perhaps TRBD1 (5 bases). The CDR3 is 15 amino acids. Germline CDR1 reads MNHNY; CDR2 reads SVGAGI (reference sequence). Trimming removed 2 bases from V and 3 bases from J, with 13 bases in between. CDR3 sequence reads: CASSYGLRADTEAFF. CDR3 bases: TGTGCCAGCAGTTACGGCCTCAGGGCGGACACTGAAGCTTTCTTT.

This clone was seen only a few times. The rearrangement joins TRBV12-3 or TRBV12-4 to TRBJ1-1; D is unresolved. The CDR3 covers 13 residues. Deletions cut 2 bases from V and 1 base from J, with 5 bases between. The CDR3 sequence: CASSLQPNTEAFF. DNA for the CDR3: TGTGCCAGCAGTTTACAGCCGAACACTGAAGCTTTCTTT.

This chain uses TRBV18 with TRBJ2-3; TRBD1 agrees at 11 bases. Germline V gene lookup returns CDR1 KGHSH and CDR2 LQKENI. The length of the CDR3 is 15 residues. J lost 4 bases, V lost 2 bases, and 2 bases had no gene match. The CDR3 DNA is TGTGCCAGCTCACCAGGACAGGGGGCCGCAGATACGCAGTATTTT. Translated: CASSPGQGAADTQYF.

The chain's CDR3 is CASSLLDRGREYEQYF. In DNA, the CDR3 is TGTGCCAGCAGCTTACTGGACAGGGGGCGCGAATACGAGCAGTACTTC. The chain joins TRBV7-9 to TRBJ2-7; 11 positions match TRBD1. The ends lost 2 bases at V and 4 bases at J; junction bases unmatched: 7. The CDR3 consists of 16 residues. Germline V CDR1 and CDR2: SEHNR, FQNEAQ (reference sequence).

Only a few counts were recorded for this clone. The chain recombines TRBV7-9 with TRBJ1-5; 7 bases are shared with TRBD1. The CDR3 extends over 16 amino acids. Germline values: CDR1 SEHNR, CDR2 FQNEAQ (reference sequence). J lost 5 bases, V lost 4 bases, and 11 bases had no gene match. The CDR3 DNA reads TGTGCCAGCAGCTCAGAAGGACAGGTACCCTATCAGCCCCAGCATTTT. This encodes CASSSEGQVPYQPQHF.

CDR3 DNA sequence: TGTGCCTGGAGTGGGGGTTGGAGACTAGCGGGAGGGGGACCCCAAGAGACCCAGTACTTC. It is translated as CAWSGGWRLAGGGPQETQYF. The chain is built from TRBV30 and TRBJ2-5, with 14 bases that match TRBD2. This CDR3 has 20 residues. Per germline, CDR1 GTSNPN and CDR2 SVGIG (reference sequence). Trimming cost V 1 base and J 1 base; bases outside gene matches: 14.

This chain joins TRBV7-9 and TRBJ1-1, with D uncertain. CDR1 is SEHNR, CDR2 FQNEAQ, per germline (reference sequence). This CDR3 spans 16 amino acids. V was clipped by 5 bases and J by 4 bases, with 20 bases between them. The CDR3 sequence: CASSLLVVGSGTEAFF. In DNA, the CDR3 is TGTGCCAGCAGCCTCCTAGTTGTAGGGTCGGGCACTGAAGCTTTCTTT. Full variable domain (outside the CDR3, taken from reference TRBV7-9 and TRBJ1-1): DTGVSQNPRHKITKRGQNVTFRCDPISEHNRLYWYRQTLGQGPEFLTYFQNEAQLEKSRLLSDRFSAERPKGSFSTLEIQRTEQGDSAMYLCASSLLVVGSGTEAFFGQGTRLTVV.

This chain links TRBV6-5 with TRBJ1-6, with no clear D. The CDR3 has 15 amino acids. Germline loops: CDR1 MNHEY, CDR2 SVGAGI. V gave up 2 bases and J gave up 7 bases, with 12 bases separating them. The CDR3 DNA reads TGTGCCAGCAGTTACCGGACTAGTGGAAATTCACCCCTCCACTTT. It yields the protein CASSYRTSGNSPLHF.

CDR3 sequence reads: CASSEGQGLYFYEQYF. The CDR3 DNA reads as TGTGCCAGCAGTGAAGGGCAGGGCCTATACTTCTACGAGCAGTACTTC. The chain joins TRBV6-1 to TRBJ2-7; D is perhaps TRBD1 (5 bases). V was pared by 1 base and J by 3 bases, with 16 bases between. Germline V gene data show CDR1 as MNHNS and CDR2 as SASEGT. The length of the CDR3 is 16 residues.

This clone was observed a few times. The chain recombines TRBV6-1 with TRBJ1-2; no definite D call. Trimming stripped 1 base from V and 5 bases from J, with 8 bases between. Germline-derived CDR1 and CDR2 are MNHNS and SASEGT. CDR3 length: 13 amino acids. CDR3 bases: TGTGCCAGCAGTGAAGTCGGGTTTTATGGCTACACCTTC. This encodes CASSEVGFYGYTF.